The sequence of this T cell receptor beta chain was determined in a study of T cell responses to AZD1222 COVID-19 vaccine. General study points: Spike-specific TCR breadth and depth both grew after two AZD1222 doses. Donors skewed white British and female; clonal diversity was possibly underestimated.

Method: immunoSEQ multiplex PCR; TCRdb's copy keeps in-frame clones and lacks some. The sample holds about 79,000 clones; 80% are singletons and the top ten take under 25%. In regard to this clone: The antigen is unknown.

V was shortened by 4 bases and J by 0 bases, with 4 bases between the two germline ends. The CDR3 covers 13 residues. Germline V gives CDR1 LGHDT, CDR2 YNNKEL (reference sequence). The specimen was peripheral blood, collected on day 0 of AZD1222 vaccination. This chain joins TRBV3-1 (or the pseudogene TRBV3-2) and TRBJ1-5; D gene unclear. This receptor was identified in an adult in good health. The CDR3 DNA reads TGTGCCAGCAGCCGTAGTAGCAATCAGCCCCAGCATTTT. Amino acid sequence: CASSRSSNQPQHF.